This T cell receptor (beta chain) was sequenced for a study of T cell responses to AZD1222 COVID-19 vaccine. Study-level results: Nearly half of spike-specific TCRs reportedly target unmutated variant regions. Of the AZD1222 recipients, only 5 to 7 were seropositive at baseline.

Comment on this clone: Antigen: not known.

This table comes from immunoSEQ multiplex PCR, and its TCRdb copy is limited to in-frame clones, with some not included. The sample records approximately 100,000 clones, roughly 90% being singletons. CDR1 and CDR2 (germline): SGHTA, FQGNSA. The CDR3 has 15 amino acids. Trimming cost V 1 base and J 4 bases, with 13 bases left between them. The chain carries TRBV7-2 and TRBJ1-2; the D is unclear. This sequence was found in an adult in good health. The specimen comprised peripheral blood, sampled on day 0 of AZD1222 vaccination. CDR3 loop: CASSLEIGPVYGYTF. In DNA form, the CDR3 reads TGTGCCAGCAGCTTAGAAATAGGACCCGTCTATGGCTACACCTTC. Using reference TRBV7-2 and TRBJ1-2 for the parts outside the CDR3, the full variable domain is GAGVSQSPSNKVTEKGKDVELRCDPISGHTALYWYRQSLGQGLEFLIYFQGNSAPDKSGLPSDRFSAERTGGSVSTLTIQRTQQEDSAVYLCASSLEIGPVYGYTFGSGTRLTVV.